This T cell receptor (beta chain) was observed in a study of cytomegalovirus exposure and HLA in healthy donors. Points on this clone: Its antigen is unknown.

The CDR3 spans 14 residues. Germline V gives CDR1 SGHRS, CDR2 YFSETQ. Trimming shortened V by 0 bases and J by 8 bases, and 11 bases separated the two germline ends. Regarding donors, all were healthy bone marrow donors. PCR amplification relied on 60 Vbeta primers (plus 13 Jbeta primers). Per the study methods: Roughly 11 million shared chains were among the approximately 80 million unique TCR beta chains that a later analysis counted. Clones were sequenced by immunoSEQ multiplex PCR, and TCRdb holds only the in-frame ones, with some missing. V, J and clone size are those of that table, while D and trimming were read from the DNA. Seen here are roughly 89,000 clones, roughly 79% observed once, and the top ten hold about 1.9%. Study-wide findings and caveats: In an earlier analysis, in some 540 donors, most V segments appeared productive either ~87% or ~30% of the time. CMV antigen specificity was confirmed in vitro for a few CMV-associated chains.

This receptor was identified in a woman younger than 45 in good health and CMV-seronegative. Sequencing was performed on PBMCs. This chain uses TRBV5-1 with TRBJ1-4; D might be TRBD1 (5 bases). This CDR3 is CASSLGDFTEKLFF. The CDR3 nucleotides read TGCGCCAGCAGCTTGGGGGACTTTACCGAAAAACTGTTTTTT.